This T cell receptor beta chain was identified during a study of neurological immune-mediated disorders. Broader study findings: The most TCR clonal expansion was seen in HTLV-1-associated myelopathy, and the least was seen in multiple sclerosis, which fell below healthy controls. Among expanded clones, no CDR3 amino acid sequences were shared across subjects, a pattern suggesting private repertoires in all groups.

Germline assignment: CDR1 SGHVS and CDR2 FNYEAQ. The trim removed 10 bases at V and 9 bases at J, leaving 14 bases unmatched. This CDR3 comprises 15 residues. TCRdb re-called the 5' RACE reads through MiXCR, storing one row per CDR3 protein. The profile shows 65,000 to 85,000 distinct CDR3 sequences, around 6% of them singletons. Time point defined: longitudinal time-point 2. The starting material, 2 million PBMCs stored at -80 C, gave rise to the unsorted libraries. At least ten counts were recorded for this clonotype. Its antigen is unidentified. The source of this sequence is a woman aged 60-75 years with multiple sclerosis. The chain employs TRBV7-6 and TRBJ2-1; 11 nucleotides match TRBD2. The sequenced material came from PBMCs. This CDR3 reads CATQGVAGGAGEQFF. The CDR3 DNA reads TGTGCCACCCAGGGGGTAGCGGGGGGGGCAGGTGAGCAGTTCTTC.